Below are 13 T cell receptor beta chains sequenced from a single sample in a study of neoadjuvant nivolumab and ipilimumab in lung cancer. Assay: immunoSEQ multiplex PCR; the TCRdb copy retains only in-frame clones and omits some. The sample carries about 4,700 clones, about 80% recorded once. The sample in question was normal lung tissue adjacent to the tumor, obtained after neoadjuvant nivolumab, alone or with ipilimumab, at or shortly before surgery. The receptors originated from an adult with non-small cell lung cancer. Some clones in this sample may be carry-over from other donors' samples.

The chain is built from TRBV6-1 and TRBJ2-5; D is unclear. Germline V CDR1 and CDR2: MNHNS, SASEGT. Deletions cut 6 bases from V and 1 base from J, with 9 bases between. There are 13 residues in the CDR3. The CDR3 coding sequence is TGTGCCAGCAGCCCCCGTGGCCAAGAGACCCAGTACTTC. Protein: CASSPRGQETQYF.

This clone was seen once. V usage is TRBV9 and J usage is TRBJ2-7, with TRBD2 matching over 7 bases. CDR1 is SGDLS and CDR2 is YYNGEE in the germline V gene. This CDR3 is 16 amino acids long. J was trimmed by 0 bases and V by 4 bases; bases with no gene match: 10. CDR3 amino acids: CASSHPSGGGSYEQYF. The CDR3 DNA is TGTGCCAGCAGCCATCCTTCGGGGGGAGGCTCCTACGAGCAGTACTTC.

This chain uses TRBV10-3 with TRBJ1-1; D unclear. Germline assignment: CDR1 ENHRY and CDR2 SYGVKD. V was trimmed by 0 bases and J by 11 bases, leaving 13 bases between them. The CDR3 totals 13 residues. The CDR3 nucleotides read TGTGCCATCAGTGAGTCCGCCAGAGGGTTCGCTTTCTTT. Translated: CAISESARGFAFF.

The CDR3 DNA reads as TGTGCCAGCAGTTCTCTCTTGAAGACAAAGTTCTTC. It specifies CASSSLLKTKFF. The chain has TRBV6-6 and TRBJ2-1; D gene unclear. The germline V gene has CDR1 MNHNY and CDR2 SVGAGI (reference sequence). Between the trimmed V and J ends, which lost 4 bases and 14 bases, there was a span of 15 bases. The CDR3 consists of 12 residues.

The rearrangement joins TRBV29-1 to TRBJ2-1; 8 nucleotides line up with TRBD2. This CDR3 region has 15 residues. The germline CDR1 and CDR2 sequences are SQVTM and ANQGSEA. The junction had 7 bases not matched to a gene; V was cut back by 6 bases and J by 0 bases. DNA for the CDR3: TGCAGCGTCAGTAGCGGGGCAAGCTCCTACAATGAGCAGTTCTTC. It codes for CSVSSGASSYNEQFF.

The chain recombines TRBV12-2 with TRBJ2-7; the table's D call, TRBD2, was not checked against the DNA. TRBV12-2 is a pseudogene segment. CDR3 length equals 13 residues. The CDR3 coding sequence is TGTGCAAGTCGCTTATCGGTTATGAACGAGCAGTACTTC. This encodes CASRLSVMNEQYF.

For the CDR3, the DNA is TGCAGCGTCCCACGGACAGGGGGCGAGCAGTACTTC. Amino acid sequence: CSVPRTGGEQYF. V gene TRBV29-1 combines with J gene TRBJ2-7, with TRBD1 matching over 10 bases. Germline CDR1 reads SQVTM; CDR2 reads ANQGSEA. This CDR3 is 12 amino acids long. The V gene end was trimmed by 6 bases and the J gene end by 6 bases; junction bases not matched to a gene: 5.

This clone appeared a few times. The chain is built from TRBV6-1 and TRBJ2-7; 7 positions agree with TRBD1. Germline V gene data show CDR1 as MNHNS and CDR2 as SASEGT. Germline trimming cut 6 bases from V and 3 bases from J; bases unmatched to any gene: 5. The CDR3 length is 13 residues. CDR3 sequence: CASRGQLGYEQYF. The CDR3 DNA sequence: TGTGCCAGCAGGGGACAGCTTGGCTACGAGCAGTACTTC.

The CDR3 region has the DNA TGTGCCAGCAGTTCCCGGACTAGCGACCCCTACGAGCAGTACTTC. This gives the protein CASSSRTSDPYEQYF. The chain carries TRBV6-5 and TRBJ2-7, with 9 bases identical to TRBD2. The CDR3 spans 15 residues. Germline V gene lookup returns CDR1 MNHEY and CDR2 SVGAGI. Losses at the gene ends were 4 bases for V and 2 bases for J; bases not matched to a gene: 6.

J is TRBJ2-5 and V is TRBV10-3; D is unresolved. The CDR3 is made up of 14 amino acids. Between the trimmed V and J ends, which lost 6 bases and 4 bases, there was a span of 15 bases. The V gene's germline CDR1 is ENHRY and CDR2 SYGVKD. DNA for the CDR3: TGTGCCATCAGCTTCGACTCCCTCGGAGAGACCCAGTACTTC. Its translation: CAISFDSLGETQYF.

This clone was observed a few times. V is TRBV11-2 and J is TRBJ2-7, with 10 bases aligning to TRBD2. The CDR3 spans 16 residues. The germline gives CDR1 SGHAT, CDR2 FQNNGV. The junction had 9 bases not matched to a gene; V was cut back by 7 bases and J by 0 bases. The CDR3: CASTHNSGRTSYEQYF. DNA for the CDR3: TGTGCCAGCACGCACAATAGCGGGAGGACCTCCTACGAGCAGTACTTC.

The chain carries TRBV7-2 and TRBJ2-1; TRBD1 matches 7 bases. This CDR3 region has 14 residues. Looked up from germline, CDR1 is SGHTA and CDR2 is FQGNSA. After removal of 3 bases from V and 10 bases from J, the junction contained 9 bases not matched to a gene. CDR3 DNA sequence: TGTGCCAGCAGCTTGCGACAGGGATATAGGGAGCAGTTCTTC. Protein product: CASSLRQGYREQFF.

V usage is TRBV11-3 and J usage is TRBJ2-1, with D unclear. V shed 3 bases and J shed 5 bases, with 8 bases lying between them. Germline values: CDR1 SGHNT, CDR2 YENEEA. This CDR3 is 13 amino acids long. The CDR3 DNA reads TGTGCCAGCAGCTTCCACAGTAACAATGAGCAGTTCTTC. Protein product: CASSFHSNNEQFF.